The 24 T cell receptor beta chains presented below share a single source sample, sequenced in a study of control samples from healthy donors and cancer patients. The protocol was immunoSEQ multiplex PCR, while the TCRdb copy is restricted to in-frame clones and leaves out a portion. The repertoire holds some 130,000 clones, with 92% as singletons. Sequencing was performed on blood. These receptor sequences come from a woman between 45 and 60 years old in good health.

Here the CDR3 reads CSVVQGNYGYTF. The CDR3 DNA follows: TGCAGCGTTGTTCAGGGTAACTATGGCTACACCTTC. The chain couples TRBV29-1 to TRBJ1-2, with a tentative D call TRBD1 (5 bases). Germline V gene lookup returns CDR1 SQVTM and CDR2 ANQGSEA. The CDR3 has 12 amino acids. Trimming stripped 4 bases from V and 1 base from J, with 7 bases between.

This chain joins TRBV6-5 and TRBJ1-1; D unresolved. From germline, CDR1 is MNHEY and CDR2 SVGAGI. Trimming left V 7 bases short and J 5 bases short, with 14 bases between. The length of the CDR3 is 13 residues. Written as DNA, the CDR3 is TGTGCCAGCATAAAACAGTTTTCGACTGAAGCTTTCTTT. This gives the protein CASIKQFSTEAFF.

Only a few counts were recorded for this clone. The V and J genes are TRBV13 and TRBJ2-7; TRBD1 matches at 8 bases. J was trimmed by 7 bases and V by 5 bases; bases with no gene match: 13. CDR1 PRHDT and CDR2 FYEKMQ come from the germline V gene (reference sequence). This CDR3 spans 15 amino acids. CDR3 sequence (DNA): TGTGCCAGCAGCACAGGACAGGGATCCTTGGGGGAGCAGTACTTC. This sequence encodes CASSTGQGSLGEQYF.

The chain uses TRBV6-6 and TRBJ1-2; D uncertain. The length of the CDR3 is 16 residues. CDR1 is MNHNY and CDR2 is SVGAGI in the germline V gene (reference sequence). Trimming left V 0 bases short and J 3 bases short, with 14 bases between. The CDR3 sequence: CASSYSKGAKDYGYTF. In nucleotides, the CDR3 is TGTGCCAGCAGTTACTCGAAGGGAGCCAAGGACTATGGCTACACCTTC.

The chain has TRBV5-8 and TRBJ2-7, with D possibly called TRBD1 or TRBD2 (5 bases each). Trimming took 0 bases from V and 2 from J, leaving 21 bases between them. Per germline, CDR1 SGHTS and CDR2 YDEGEE. The CDR3 has 18 amino acids. The CDR3 coding sequence is TGTGCCAGCAGCTTGGCTGGGGCCGGGACCTTATGGGCCTACGAGCAGTACTTC. It specifies CASSLAGAGTLWAYEQYF. The whole variable domain, filled in from reference TRBV5-8 and TRBJ2-7, reads EAGVTQSPTHLIKTRGQQATLRCSPISGHTSVYWYQQALGLGLQFLLWYDEGEERNRGNFPPRFSGRQFPNYSSELNVNALELEDSALYLCASSLAGAGTLWAYEQYFGPGTRLTVT.

V and J are TRBV3-1 (or the pseudogene TRBV3-2) and TRBJ2-7, with D perhaps TRBD2 (5 bases). Germline V gives CDR1 LGHDT, CDR2 YNNKEL (reference sequence). The CDR3 consists of 12 residues. V was trimmed by 0 bases and J by 9 bases, leaving 9 bases between them. CDR3 protein: CASSQDFRGQYF. The CDR3 DNA is TGTGCCAGCAGCCAAGATTTCCGGGGGCAGTACTTC.

The chain carries TRBV5-1 and TRBJ1-1, with TRBD1 matching over 10 bases. J was trimmed by 8 bases and V by 1 base; bases with no gene match: 8. The germline CDR1 and CDR2 sequences are SGHRS and YFSETQ. The CDR3 length is 15 residues. The CDR3 coding sequence is TGCGCCAGCAGCTTGCCCGGACAGGGGGATAAGGAAGCTTTCTTT. The encoded protein is CASSLPGQGDKEAFF.

The rearrangement uses TRBV25-1 and TRBJ1-1; possible D gene TRBD1, 5 bases. The ends were cut back, 2 bases at V and 0 bases at J, with 7 bases in the middle. The CDR3 is made up of 14 amino acids. Looked up from germline, CDR1 is MGHDK and CDR2 is SYGVNS. CDR3 nucleotides: TGTGCCAGCAGTGAAGGGGCTTTGAACACTGAAGCTTTCTTT. Its translation is CASSEGALNTEAFF.

The rearrangement uses TRBV11-2 and TRBJ1-3; 7 bases are shared with TRBD1. CDR3 size: 14 residues. The V gene's germline CDR1 is SGHAT and CDR2 FQNNGV. Trimming took 5 bases from V and 4 from J; bases not matched to a gene: 5. The chain's CDR3 is CASSPDRVGNTIYF. The CDR3 DNA follows: TGTGCCAGCAGCCCAGACAGGGTCGGAAACACCATATATTTT.

This clone has a single count. The V gene is TRBV5-1, the J gene TRBJ1-6; TRBD1 matches at 8 bases. Germline trimming cut 1 base from V and 10 bases from J; bases unmatched to any gene: 7. CDR1 SGHRS and CDR2 YFSETQ come from the germline V gene. The CDR3 consists of 15 residues. The CDR3 loop reads CASSLTQGANSPLHF. CDR3 DNA: TGCGCCAGCAGCTTGACGCAGGGGGCAAACTCACCCCTCCACTTT.

The rearrangement uses TRBV29-1 and TRBJ1-1, with D possibly TRBD1 on 5 matching bases. The CDR3 is 11 amino acids. V gave up 4 bases and J gave up 11 bases, with 14 bases separating them. CDR1 is SQVTM, CDR2 ANQGSEA, per germline. Here the CDR3 DNA reads TGCAGCGTTGTGCAGGGTAATGGGGCTTTCTTT. Protein: CSVVQGNGAFF. Full variable domain (rest looked up from reference TRBV29-1 and TRBJ1-1): SAVISQKPSRDICQRGTSLTIQCQVDSQVTMMFWYRQQPGQSLTLIATANQGSEATYESGFVIDKFPISRPNLTFSTLTVSNMSPEDSSIYLCSVVQGNGAFFGQGTRLTVV.

The genes are TRBV5-1 and TRBJ2-5, with TRBD2 identical over 13 bases. V shed 4 bases, J shed 2 bases, and the junction held 11 bases outside the gene matches. In germline, CDR1 is SGHRS, CDR2 YFSETQ. This CDR3 has 18 residues. The DNA for the CDR3 is TGCGCCAGCAGCCGTGGACTAGCGGGAGTAATAGGGCAAGAGACCCAGTACTTC. This encodes CASSRGLAGVIGQETQYF.

The V call is TRBV3-1 (or the pseudogene TRBV3-2), the J call TRBJ1-2, with unresolved D. V was cut by 0 bases and J by 13 bases, with 18 bases left in between. Germline V gives CDR1 LGHDT, CDR2 YNNKEL (reference sequence). There are 14 residues in the CDR3. CDR3 sequence reads: CASSQDATFAGSTF. CDR3 nucleotide sequence: TGTGCCAGCAGCCAAGATGCTACGTTCGCGGGTTCCACCTTC.

This clone appeared once. The rearrangement joins TRBV11-2 to TRBJ1-5; TRBD1 might be the D (5 bases). This CDR3 spans 16 amino acids. Germline CDR1 is SGHAT and CDR2 is FQNNGV. Trimming removed 5 bases at V and 0 bases at J, with 14 bases between. The chain's CDR3 is CASSPGHLGSNQPQHF. DNA of the CDR3: TGTGCCAGCAGCCCCGGACACCTTGGTAGCAATCAGCCCCAGCATTTT.

The chain carries TRBV28 and TRBJ1-1; 8 nucleotides match TRBD1. This CDR3 comprises 16 residues. Germline trimming cut 2 bases from V and 1 base from J; bases unmatched to any gene: 6. The germline CDR1 and CDR2 sequences are MDHEN and SYDVKM. The DNA for the CDR3 is TGTGCCAGCAGTTTAGGACCCGGGACAGGGAACACTGAAGCTTTCTTT. It translates to CASSLGPGTGNTEAFF.

The chain has TRBV19 and TRBJ1-2, with no clear D. The CDR3 has 14 amino acids. V dropped 7 bases and J dropped 4 bases, with 16 bases sitting between them. The germline gives CDR1 LNHDA, CDR2 SQIVND (reference sequence). CDR3 in DNA: TGTGCCAGTACCTCTAGCGGGGTTGGCTATGGCTACACCTTC. Translating it yields CASTSSGVGYGYTF.

This clone was observed a few times. The chain couples TRBV3-1 (or the pseudogene TRBV3-2) to TRBJ1-2; D uncertain. This CDR3 is built from 15 residues. From germline, CDR1 is LGHDT and CDR2 YNNKEL (reference sequence). V gave up 4 bases and J gave up 2 bases, with 14 bases separating them. The CDR3 coding sequence is TGTGCCAGCAGCCTCCTCTCAAAATCGAACTATGGCTACACCTTC. As protein: CASSLLSKSNYGYTF.

This sequence joins TRBV25-1 and TRBJ1-1; D is unclear. Germline V lookup: CDR1 MGHDK, CDR2 SYGVNS. Trimming removed 7 bases from V and 0 bases from J, with 3 bases in between. This CDR3 contains 11 residues. In DNA form, the CDR3 reads TGTGCCAGCACGTTGAACACTGAAGCTTTCTTT. Its protein product is CASTLNTEAFF. The variable domain in full, completed from reference TRBV25-1 and TRBJ1-1, reads EADIYQTPRYLVIGTGKKITLECSQTMGHDKMYWYQQDPGMELHLIHYSYGVNSTEKGDLSSESTVSRIRTEHFPLTLESARPSHTSQYLCASTLNTEAFFGQGTRLTVV.

J is TRBJ2-7 and V is TRBV6-5; D might be TRBD2 (6 bases). The V end was cut by 7 bases, the J end by 3 bases, with 16 bases between. Germline-derived CDR1 and CDR2 are MNHEY and SVGAGI. CDR3 length equals 14 residues. CDR3 protein: CASTLTAGGYEQYF. CDR3 DNA: TGTGCCAGCACCCTCACGGCCGGGGGCTACGAGCAGTACTTC.

The genes are TRBV11-2 and TRBJ2-1, with D possibly matching TRBD2 (7 bases). Between the trimmed V and J ends, which lost 4 bases and 8 bases, there was a span of 27 bases. The CDR3 length is 18 residues. Germline V lookup: CDR1 SGHAT, CDR2 FQNNGV. The CDR3 nucleotides are TGTGCCAGCAGCTCCGACCTGTTGGGGGGGCTTGAGTTGGATGAGCAGTTCTTC. This gives the protein CASSSDLLGGLELDEQFF.

The chain uses TRBV10-3 and TRBJ1-2, with a weak D call TRBD1 (5 bases). With 0 bases removed from V and 5 bases from J, the gap between germline ends came to 7 bases. CDR3 size: 13 residues. Germline V gene sequence: CDR1 ENHRY, CDR2 SYGVKD. CDR3 DNA sequence: TGTGCCATCAGTGAGTCGGGGGGGTATGGCTACACCTTC. It translates to CAISESGGYGYTF.

The V gene is TRBV18, the J gene TRBJ1-1; D might be TRBD1 (6 bases). The germline V gene encodes CDR1 KGHSH and CDR2 LQKENI. This CDR3 has 14 amino acids. Trimming pared 3 bases from V and 1 base from J, leaving 9 bases between. The DNA of the CDR3 is TGTGCCAGCTCACCTACAGGGTCGAACACTGAAGCTTTCTTT. Amino acid sequence: CASSPTGSNTEAFF.

The rearrangement joins TRBV6-6 to TRBJ2-7; 8 nucleotides align to TRBD2. Trimming took 8 bases from V and 7 from J; bases not matched to a gene: 13. CDR3 size: 14 residues. Germline assignment: CDR1 MNHNY and CDR2 SVGAGI (reference sequence). The CDR3 DNA reads TGTGCCAGCGCACCGAGCGGGGGAGGAAGTGAGCAGTACTTC. This sequence encodes CASAPSGGGSEQYF.

The chain couples TRBV5-1 to TRBJ2-3, with D perhaps TRBD1 or TRBD2 (6 bases each). The V end was cut by 0 bases, the J end by 2 bases, with 16 bases between. Per the germline V gene, CDR1 is SGHRS and CDR2 is YFSETQ. This CDR3 comprises 17 residues. The CDR3 protein is CASSLGGTSRDTDTQYF. CDR3 sequence (DNA): TGCGCCAGCAGCTTGGGCGGGACAAGCCGCGACACAGATACGCAGTATTTT.